The 28 T cell receptor beta chains below come from one sample, sequenced in a study of cytomegalovirus exposure and HLA in healthy donors. 60 Vbeta and 13 Jbeta primers were used in PCR. Sequencing used immunoSEQ multiplex PCR; TCRdb keeps in-frame clones, though not all of them. The data hold more than 90,000 clones, with 78% observed a single time. Sequenced sample: PBMCs. The receptor set was obtained from a woman in her 40s in good health and CMV-seronegative.

This chain connects TRBV19 to TRBJ2-5; D is perhaps TRBD2 (5 bases). CDR3 length equals 15 residues. V was shortened by 5 bases and J by 4 bases, with 17 bases between the two germline ends. Germline V gives CDR1 LNHDA, CDR2 SQIVND (reference sequence). CDR3 coding DNA: TGTGCCAGTAGTTCAACGGTAGGCCGGGGAGAGACCCAGTACTTC. Encoded protein: CASSSTVGRGETQYF.

The J gene is TRBJ2-1, the V gene TRBV10-2; D call uncertain. This CDR3 comprises 13 residues. Germline CDR1 and CDR2: WSHSY and SAAADI. Trimming removed 2 bases at V and 6 bases at J, with 8 bases between. Here the CDR3 reads CASSEPPVNEQFF. The CDR3 DNA sequence: TGCGCCAGCAGTGAGCCCCCGGTCAATGAGCAGTTCTTC.

The genes are TRBV27 and TRBJ1-4, with D possibly being TRBD1 (5 bases). The CDR3 runs 15 residues. Trimming took 4 bases from V and 3 from J, leaving 12 bases between them. Germline V gives CDR1 MNHEY, CDR2 SMNVEV (reference sequence). Written as DNA, the CDR3 is TGTGCCAGCAGTTCGCCGGGGACTTCTAATGAAAAACTGTTTTTT. Translating gives CASSSPGTSNEKLFF. The variable domain in full, completed from reference TRBV27 and TRBJ1-4, reads EAQVTQNPRYLITVTGKKLTVTCSQNMNHEYMSWYRQDPGLGLRQIYYSMNVEVTDKGDVPEGYKVSRKEKRNFPLILESPSPNQTSLYFCASSSPGTSNEKLFFGSGTQLSVL.

This chain connects TRBV5-1 to TRBJ2-2, with D tentatively TRBD1 (5 bases). Trimming left V 4 bases short and J 2 bases short, with 15 bases between. Germline loops: CDR1 SGHRS, CDR2 YFSETQ. CDR3 size: 16 residues. For the CDR3, the DNA is TGCGCCAGCAGCCCGGGCCTTGACAGTAACACCGGGGAGCTGTTTTTT. Amino acids: CASSPGLDSNTGELFF.

CDR3 nucleotides: TGTGCCAGCACCCGGATCGGGGGTCTGGATGGCTACACCTTC. This gives the protein CASTRIGGLDGYTF. The J gene is TRBJ1-2, the V gene TRBV6-5, with TRBD1 as a possible D gene (5 bases). V was trimmed by 7 bases and J by 6 bases, leaving 18 bases between them. CDR3 length equals 14 residues. Germline values: CDR1 MNHEY, CDR2 SVGAGI.

This sequence joins TRBV19 and TRBJ2-2; D uncertain. This CDR3 comprises 13 residues. Germline V lookup: CDR1 LNHDA, CDR2 SQIVND (reference sequence). V was cut by 2 bases and J by 3 bases, with 4 bases left in between. The CDR3 coding sequence is TGTGCCAGTAGTATAACAGACACCGGGGAGCTGTTTTTT. This gives the protein CASSITDTGELFF.

The chain has TRBV19 and TRBJ2-2; 8 nucleotides match TRBD2. The length of the CDR3 is 14 residues. The germline gives CDR1 LNHDA, CDR2 SQIVND (reference sequence). Losses at the gene ends were 5 bases for V and 5 bases for J; bases not matched to a gene: 4. The CDR3 coding sequence is TGTGCCAGTAGTCCAGCGGGAGAAACCGGGGAGCTGTTTTTT. It encodes CASSPAGETGELFF. The variable domain in full, completed from reference TRBV19 and TRBJ2-2, reads DGGITQSPKYLFRKEGQNVTLSCEQNLNHDAMYWYRQDPGQGLRLIYYSQIVNDFQKGDIAEGYSVSREKKESFPLTVTSAQKNPTAFYLCASSPAGETGELFFGEGSRLTVL.

The chain links TRBV7-8 to TRBJ2-3, with 7 bases lining up with TRBD1. V dropped 5 bases and J dropped 4; count of bases not matched to a gene: 12. Germline CDR1 reads SGHVS; CDR2 reads FQNEAQ. The CDR3 covers 16 residues. The CDR3 region is CASSINQGVFPDTQYF. The CDR3 DNA reads TGTGCCAGCAGCATAAACCAGGGGGTATTTCCAGATACGCAGTATTTT.

This clone was seen only once. This rearrangement joins TRBV6-5 to TRBJ2-7; 8 nucleotides match TRBD2. V was clipped by 0 bases and J by 5 bases; unmatched bases: 3. CDR3 length: 14 residues. Germline loops: CDR1 MNHEY, CDR2 SVGAGI. This CDR3 reads CASSYSGLADEQYF. CDR3 nucleotides: TGTGCCAGCAGTTACTCTGGACTAGCTGACGAGCAGTACTTC.

This clone showed up just once. The V and J genes are TRBV5-1 and TRBJ2-6; D unresolved. The CDR3 has 16 residues. Germline V lookup: CDR1 SGHRS, CDR2 YFSETQ. Trimming took off 0 bases at V and 0 bases at J, with 7 bases between the two ends. The CDR3 DNA reads TGCGCCAGCAGCTTGGGACTGAACTCTGGGGCCAACGTCCTGACTTTC. Translated: CASSLGLNSGANVLTF.

The chain uses TRBV6-1 and TRBJ2-7; TRBD1 agrees at 9 bases. V lost 6 bases to trimming and J lost 0 bases; unmatched junction nucleotides: 3. The length of the CDR3 is 14 residues. From germline, CDR1 is MNHNS and CDR2 SASEGT. CDR3 residues: CASRSGQGSYEQYF. The CDR3 bases are TGTGCCAGCAGATCGGGACAGGGCTCCTACGAGCAGTACTTC.

The rearrangement joins TRBV20-1 to TRBJ2-7; D is ambiguous. The ends were cut back, 0 bases at V and 6 bases at J, with 6 bases in the middle. CDR3 length: 11 amino acids. Germline values: CDR1 DFQATT, CDR2 SNEGSKA (reference sequence). CDR3 residues: CSARDLPEQYF. In DNA form, the CDR3 reads TGCAGTGCTAGAGATCTCCCCGAGCAGTACTTC.

The CDR3 DNA reads as TGTGCCAGCAGCTCGCGGACAGGTTGGAATGGCTACACCTTC. Residues: CASSSRTGWNGYTF. The chain carries TRBV7-2 and TRBJ1-2, with TRBD1 matching 7 bases. V dropped 4 bases and J dropped 6; count of bases not matched to a gene: 8. Germline lookup yields CDR1 SGHTA and CDR2 FQGNSA. The CDR3 loop spans 14 amino acids.

In DNA form, the CDR3 reads TGTGCCAGCAGTTTAGGGAGGGGGGTCCAAGAGACCCAGTACTTC. The encoded protein is CASSLGRGVQETQYF. This chain connects TRBV28 to TRBJ2-5, with D maybe TRBD2 (7 bases). This CDR3 is built from 15 residues. Germline lookup yields CDR1 MDHEN and CDR2 SYDVKM. V shed 2 bases and J shed 1 base, with 11 bases lying between them. The full variable domain, in which reference TRBV28 and TRBJ2-5 provide the parts outside the CDR3, is DVKVTQSSRYLVKRTGEKVFLECVQDMDHENMFWYRQDPGLGLRLIYFSYDVKMKEKGDIPEGYSVSREKKERFSLILESASTNQTSMYLCASSLGRGVQETQYFGPGTRLLVL.

The chain links TRBV9 to TRBJ2-3, with 9 nucleotides matching TRBD2. V was pared by 0 bases and J by 0 bases, with 2 bases of the junction left unmatched. Germline V gene data show CDR1 as SGDLS and CDR2 as YYNGEE. The CDR3 totals 16 residues. CDR3 DNA sequence: TGTGCCAGCAGCGTAGGGACTAGCGTTAGCACAGATACGCAGTATTTT. It specifies CASSVGTSVSTDTQYF. Together with reference TRBV9 and TRBJ2-3, the CDR3 gives the full variable domain: DSGVTQTPKHLITATGQRVTLRCSPRSGDLSVYWYQQSLDQGLQFLIQYYNGEERAKGNILERFSAQQFPDLHSELNLSSLELGDSALYFCASSVGTSVSTDTQYFGPGTRLTVL.

This sequence joins TRBV5-1 and TRBJ2-3; TRBD2 aligns across 8 bases. There are 16 residues in the CDR3. Looked up from germline, CDR1 is SGHRS and CDR2 is YFSETQ. Trimming took 0 bases from V and 7 from J; bases not matched to a gene: 10. The CDR3 loop is CASSLEPGGSGNTQYF. CDR3 sequence (DNA): TGCGCCAGCAGCTTGGAGCCGGGGGGGTCGGGGAATACGCAGTATTTT.

This rearrangement joins TRBV4-1 to TRBJ1-4; a possible D gene is TRBD1 (6 bases). The V end was cut by 1 base, the J end by 8 bases, with 14 bases between. Germline CDR1 is MGHRA and CDR2 is YSYEKL. The CDR3 has 15 amino acids. CDR3 protein: CASSQGRPGDEKLFF. DNA for the CDR3: TGCGCCAGCAGCCAAGGGAGGCCAGGGGACGAAAAACTGTTTTTT.

Remarks on this clone: The same CDR3 is also encoded by other DNA sequences in this sample. CDR3 nucleotides: TGTGCCAGCGTCAAGCTTAATGAGCAGTTCTTC. Translated: CASVKLNEQFF. This rearrangement joins TRBV6-6 to TRBJ2-1; the D is unclear. V was cut by 8 bases and J by 7 bases, with 9 bases left in between. The CDR3 spans 11 residues. Germline values: CDR1 MNHNY, CDR2 SVGAGI (reference sequence).

The chain uses TRBV6-5 and TRBJ2-3, with 10 positions matching TRBD2. Losses at the gene ends were 0 bases for V and 9 bases for J; bases not matched to a gene: 3. This CDR3 comprises 14 residues. In germline, CDR1 is MNHEY, CDR2 SVGAGI. For the CDR3, the DNA is TGTGCCAGCAGTTACTCCCCTAGCGGGAGCACGCAGTATTTT. Translating gives CASSYSPSGSTQYF.

The chain uses TRBV28 and TRBJ2-5, with TRBD2 as a possible D gene (6 bases). From germline, CDR1 is MDHEN and CDR2 SYDVKM. Trimming shortened V by 2 bases and J by 2 bases, and 12 bases separated the two germline ends. CDR3 length: 15 residues. CDR3 nucleotide sequence: TGTGCCAGCAGTTTAGGGGGACTGCTACAAGAGACCCAGTACTTC. This gives the protein CASSLGGLLQETQYF.

V gene TRBV19 combines with J gene TRBJ1-2; D call uncertain. The CDR3 totals 15 residues. V was cut by 6 bases and J by 1 base, with 15 bases left in between. CDR1 and CDR2 from the germline V gene are LNHDA and SQIVND (reference sequence). The CDR3 DNA sequence: TGTGCCAGTAGCACGCGGTTGACTCTTAACTATGGCTACACCTTC. Protein sequence: CASSTRLTLNYGYTF.

This chain joins TRBV28 and TRBJ2-3; possible D gene TRBD2, 6 bases. Germline V CDR1 and CDR2: MDHEN, SYDVKM. This CDR3 region has 14 residues. Trimming removed 2 bases at V and 2 bases at J, with 8 bases between. The CDR3, as DNA: TGTGCCAGCAGTTTAGCGGGAATCACAGATACGCAGTATTTT. It translates to CASSLAGITDTQYF.

The chain joins TRBV7-3 to TRBJ2-6, with TRBD2 identical over 14 bases. The germline V gene encodes CDR1 SGHTA and CDR2 FQGTGA. With V trimmed by 10 bases and J by 3 bases, 8 bases remained unmatched. The CDR3 consists of 17 residues. This CDR3 is CAMKTSGRAYGANVLTF. The CDR3 coding sequence is TGTGCCATGAAGACTAGCGGGAGGGCCTATGGGGCCAACGTCCTGACTTTC.

The chain employs TRBV19 and TRBJ2-3; tentative D call: TRBD1 (6 bases). The germline gives CDR1 LNHDA, CDR2 SQIVND (reference sequence). Trimming removed 7 bases at V and 4 bases at J, with 18 bases between. There are 15 residues in the CDR3. The CDR3 DNA reads TGTGCCAGTATGCGAGGGACACTCGGATCAGATACGCAGTATTTT. As protein: CASMRGTLGSDTQYF.

This clone was detected once. The chain uses TRBV5-6 and TRBJ1-5; no reliable D call. CDR3 length equals 15 residues. Trimming cost V 3 bases and J 2 bases, with 12 bases left between them. Germline assignment: CDR1 SGHDT and CDR2 YYEEEE. This CDR3 reads CASSSERSRNQPQHF. The DNA of the CDR3 is TGTGCCAGCAGCTCGGAGAGGTCTCGCAATCAGCCCCAGCATTTT.

V usage is TRBV19 and J usage is TRBJ2-2, with 8 bases fitting TRBD2. The CDR3 has 16 residues. The germline V gene encodes CDR1 LNHDA and CDR2 SQIVND (reference sequence). J gave up 5 bases and V 4 bases, and 9 bases lay outside the gene matches. CDR3 region: CASSSSGSLVTGELFF. The CDR3 DNA reads as TGTGCCAGTAGTAGCAGCGGGAGTTTAGTAACCGGGGAGCTGTTTTTT.

CDR3 sequence reads: CASSRGGYTF. For the CDR3, the DNA is TGTGCCAGCAGTCGCGGGGGCTACACCTTC. The chain recombines TRBV2 with TRBJ1-2, with D unclear. Trimming pared 5 bases from V and 8 bases from J, leaving 6 bases between. CDR3 length: 10 amino acids. Germline V CDR1 and CDR2: SNHLY, FYNNEI.

This clone has more than one count but fewer than ten. This chain connects TRBV6-1 to TRBJ2-7; 12 positions match TRBD1. CDR3 length: 13 amino acids. Per the germline V gene, CDR1 is MNHNS and CDR2 is SASEGT. The J segment lost 6 bases and the V segment lost 7 bases, leaving 4 bases of the junction unmatched. CDR3 nucleotides: TGTGCCAGCATAGGGACAGGGGGCTTCGAGCAGTACTTC. This encodes CASIGTGGFEQYF.